The 6 T cell receptor beta chains below all came from one sample that was sequenced in a study of memory CD4+ T cells and cytomegalovirus serostatus. Repertoires were generated with immunoSEQ multiplex PCR, while TCRdb's copy carries only in-frame clones and drops some. The data show 25,000 to 30,000 clones, with about three quarters seen just once and over 1% held by the top ten. Single viable CD3+CD4+CD8-CD45RO+ cells were sorted as the memory CD4+ T cells. Sequenced: memory CD4+ T cells from blood. The receptors stem from an adult in good health and CMV-seronegative.

The genes are TRBV11-2 and TRBJ1-1; the D is unclear. Trimming shortened V by 0 bases and J by 1 base, and 15 bases separated the two germline ends. The CDR3 runs 17 residues. The germline V gene encodes CDR1 SGHAT and CDR2 FQNNGV. The chain's CDR3 is CASSLESLWTANTEAFF. CDR3 bases: TGTGCCAGCAGCTTAGAGAGCCTTTGGACGGCGAACACTGAAGCTTTCTTT.

The chain uses TRBV11-2 and TRBJ2-3; the match to TRBD2 covers 13 bases. This CDR3 comprises 16 residues. Trimming took 1 base from V and 3 from J; bases not matched to a gene: 1. CDR1 is SGHAT, CDR2 FQNNGV, per germline. The chain's CDR3 is CASSLGTSGSTDTQYF. The CDR3, as DNA: TGTGCCAGCAGCTTAGGGACTAGCGGGAGTACAGATACGCAGTATTTT.

This clone was counted between two and nine times. The chain couples TRBV28 to TRBJ1-1; D unclear. Germline CDR1 is MDHEN and CDR2 is SYDVKM. Trimming cost V 5 bases and J 6 bases, with 10 bases left between them. The CDR3 contains 12 residues. The CDR3 loop is CASSGVGAEAFF. The CDR3 coding sequence is TGTGCCAGCAGTGGGGTTGGCGCTGAAGCTTTCTTT.

The chain uses TRBV6-1 and TRBJ2-2; possible D gene TRBD2, 5 bases. Trimming cost V 7 bases and J 6 bases, with 12 bases left between them. Germline values: CDR1 MNHNS, CDR2 SASEGT. This CDR3 is built from 13 residues. This chain's CDR3 is CASTLMEAGELFF. DNA for the CDR3: TGTGCCAGCACCCTGATGGAGGCCGGGGAGCTGTTTTTT.

The rearrangement joins TRBV5-1 to TRBJ1-1, with D possibly being TRBD1 (5 bases). Deletions cut 3 bases from V and 0 bases from J, with 12 bases between. In germline, CDR1 is SGHRS, CDR2 YFSETQ. CDR3 size: 15 residues. The CDR3 here is CASSSGGTLNTEAFF. The CDR3 nucleotides read TGCGCCAGCAGCTCAGGAGGGACGCTGAACACTGAAGCTTTCTTT.

This clone was seen more than once but under ten times. The gene calls are TRBV5-1 and TRBJ2-1, with TRBD1 matching 8 bases. The CDR3 has 17 residues. After removal of 5 bases from V and 4 bases from J, the junction contained 14 bases not matched to a gene. CDR1 and CDR2 (germline): SGHRS, YFSETQ. CDR3 region: CASSKVGTGTGYNEQFF. In DNA, the CDR3 is TGCGCCAGCAGTAAGGTTGGAACCGGGACAGGATACAATGAGCAGTTCTTC.